This T cell receptor beta chain was obtained from a study of blood T cell repertoires in COVID-19. Background on the study: The cDNA or gDNA used as material had been derived from T cells, B-cell-depleted T cells, or PBMCs.

Original data processing: Estimated nucleated cell counts came from reference gene primer amplification. Sequencing was performed with immunoSEQ multiplex PCR; in TCRdb, only in-frame clones are kept and a portion is missing. V, J and clone size are those of that table, while D and trimming were read from the DNA. Found here are roughly 250,000 clones, about 88% of them singletons; the top ten hold about 3%. The CDR3 is made up of 14 amino acids. V gave up 6 bases and J gave up 3 bases, with 12 bases separating them. The germline V gene encodes CDR1 SGHTA and CDR2 FQGNSA. Each recovered donor of Cohort 3 presented with two negative PCRs, clearance, or symptom resolution.

The clonotype was recovered from a woman aged 45-65 years who had recovered from COVID-19. Sequenced material: PBMCs or T cells enriched from blood (not recorded which). This chain joins TRBV7-2 and TRBJ1-5; D is possibly TRBD1 (5 bases). This CDR3 is CASSLQGPNQPQHF. CDR3 nucleotide sequence: TGTGCCAGCAGTCTTCAGGGTCCCAATCAGCCCCAGCATTTT.